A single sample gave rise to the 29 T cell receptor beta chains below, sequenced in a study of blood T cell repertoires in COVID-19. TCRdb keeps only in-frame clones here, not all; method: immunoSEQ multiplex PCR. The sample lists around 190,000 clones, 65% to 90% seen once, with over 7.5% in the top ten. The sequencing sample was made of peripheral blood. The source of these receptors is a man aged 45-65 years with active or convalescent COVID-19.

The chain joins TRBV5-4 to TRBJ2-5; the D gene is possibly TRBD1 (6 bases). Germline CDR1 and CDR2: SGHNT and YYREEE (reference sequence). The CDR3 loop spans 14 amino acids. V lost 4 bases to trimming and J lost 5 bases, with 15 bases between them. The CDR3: CASSGQGFRETQYF. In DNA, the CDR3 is TGTGCCAGCAGCGGGCAGGGGTTCCGGGAGACCCAGTACTTC.

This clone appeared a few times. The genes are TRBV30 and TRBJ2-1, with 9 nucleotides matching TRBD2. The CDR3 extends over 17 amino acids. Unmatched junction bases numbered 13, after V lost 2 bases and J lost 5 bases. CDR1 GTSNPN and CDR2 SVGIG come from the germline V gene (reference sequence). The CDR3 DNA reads TGTGCCTGGAGTTCCCCAAGGAGGGCTAGCGGGAACAATGAGCAGTTCTTC. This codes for CAWSSPRRASGNNEQFF.

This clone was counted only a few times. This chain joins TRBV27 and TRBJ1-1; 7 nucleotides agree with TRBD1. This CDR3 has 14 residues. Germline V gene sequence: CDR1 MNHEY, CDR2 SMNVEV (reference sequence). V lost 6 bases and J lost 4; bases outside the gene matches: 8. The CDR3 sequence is CASSSTGESTEAFF. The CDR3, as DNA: TGTGCCAGCAGCTCCACAGGGGAGAGCACTGAAGCTTTCTTT.

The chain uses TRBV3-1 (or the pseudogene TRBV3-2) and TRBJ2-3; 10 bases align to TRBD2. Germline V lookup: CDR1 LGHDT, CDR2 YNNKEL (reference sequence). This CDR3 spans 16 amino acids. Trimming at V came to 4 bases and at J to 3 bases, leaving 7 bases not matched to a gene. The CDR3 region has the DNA TGTGCCAGCAGCCCGCAAGCGGGAGGGCCGACAGATACGCAGTATTTT. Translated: CASSPQAGGPTDTQYF.

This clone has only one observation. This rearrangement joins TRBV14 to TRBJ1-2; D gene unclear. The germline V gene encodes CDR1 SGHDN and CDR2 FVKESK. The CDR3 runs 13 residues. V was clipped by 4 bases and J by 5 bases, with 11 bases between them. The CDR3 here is CASSPGVGYGYTF. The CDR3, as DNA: TGTGCCAGCAGCCCCGGGGTTGGGTATGGCTACACCTTC. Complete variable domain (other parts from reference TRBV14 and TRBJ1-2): EAGVTQFPSHSVIEKGQTVTLRCDPISGHDNLYWYRRVMGKEIKFLLHFVKESKQDESGMPNNRFLAERTGGTYSTLKVQPAELEDSGVYFCASSPGVGYGYTFGSGTRLTVV.

This CDR3 is CASSPQQTGAGNTIYF. CDR3 nucleotides: TGTGCCAGCTCACCACAACAGACAGGGGCTGGAAACACCATATATTTT. The chain carries TRBV18 and TRBJ1-3, with 8 nucleotides matching TRBD1. V trimming: 1 base; J trimming: 2 bases; junction bases outside the gene matches: 4. Germline CDR1 reads KGHSH; CDR2 reads LQKENI. The length of the CDR3 is 16 residues.

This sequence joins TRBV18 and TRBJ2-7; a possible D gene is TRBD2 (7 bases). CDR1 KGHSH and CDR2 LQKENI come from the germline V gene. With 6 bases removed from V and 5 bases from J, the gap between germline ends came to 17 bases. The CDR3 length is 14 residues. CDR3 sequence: CASSARRGAHEQYF. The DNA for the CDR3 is TGTGCCAGCTCCGCCCGCCGGGGGGCACACGAGCAGTACTTC.

The CDR3 loop reads CASSQDPPVYQETQYF. The CDR3 nucleotides are TGTGCCAGCAGCCAAGATCCTCCAGTGTACCAAGAGACCCAGTACTTC. The chain joins TRBV3-1 (or the pseudogene TRBV3-2) to TRBJ2-5; D is unresolved. The CDR3 contains 16 residues. The germline gives CDR1 LGHDT, CDR2 YNNKEL (reference sequence). V shed 0 bases and J shed 0 bases, with 11 bases lying between them.

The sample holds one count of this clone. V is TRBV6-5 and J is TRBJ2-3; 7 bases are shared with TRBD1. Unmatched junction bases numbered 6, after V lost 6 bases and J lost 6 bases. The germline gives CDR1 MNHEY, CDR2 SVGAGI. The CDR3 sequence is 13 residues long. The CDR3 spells CASSDRVDDTQYF. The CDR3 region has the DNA TGTGCCAGCAGCGACAGGGTTGACGATACGCAGTATTTT.

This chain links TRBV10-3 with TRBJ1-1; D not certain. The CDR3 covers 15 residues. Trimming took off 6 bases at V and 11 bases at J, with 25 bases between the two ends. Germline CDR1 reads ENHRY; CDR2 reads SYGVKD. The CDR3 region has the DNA TGTGCCATCAGAGAGGACGTTCAGACATACCGAGGGGCTTTCTTT. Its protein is CAIREDVQTYRGAFF.

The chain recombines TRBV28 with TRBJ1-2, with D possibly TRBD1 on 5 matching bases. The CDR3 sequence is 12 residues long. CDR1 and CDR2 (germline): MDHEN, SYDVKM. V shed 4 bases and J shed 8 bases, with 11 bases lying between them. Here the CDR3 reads CASSSTHRGYTF. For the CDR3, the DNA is TGTGCCAGCAGTTCCACTCACAGGGGCTACACCTTC.

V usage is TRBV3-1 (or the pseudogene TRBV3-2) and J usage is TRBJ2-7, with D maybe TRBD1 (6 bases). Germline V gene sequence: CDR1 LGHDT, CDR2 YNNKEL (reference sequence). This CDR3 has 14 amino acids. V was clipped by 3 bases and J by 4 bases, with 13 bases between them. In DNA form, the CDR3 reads TGTGCCAGCAGCCAGGGGGCTGGTCGTTACGAGCAGTACTTC. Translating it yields CASSQGAGRYEQYF.

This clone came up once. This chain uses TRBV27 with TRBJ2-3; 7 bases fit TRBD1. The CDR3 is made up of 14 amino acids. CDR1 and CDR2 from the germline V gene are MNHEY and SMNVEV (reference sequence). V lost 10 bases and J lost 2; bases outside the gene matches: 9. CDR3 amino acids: CATRTGSNTDTQYF. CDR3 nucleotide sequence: TGTGCCACCAGGACAGGTTCCAACACAGATACGCAGTATTTT.

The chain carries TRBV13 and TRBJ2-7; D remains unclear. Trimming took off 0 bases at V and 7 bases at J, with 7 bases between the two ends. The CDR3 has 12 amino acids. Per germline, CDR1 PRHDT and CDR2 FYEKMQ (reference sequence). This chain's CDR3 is CASSLGPREQYF. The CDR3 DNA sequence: TGTGCCAGCAGCTTAGGGCCTAGGGAGCAGTACTTC. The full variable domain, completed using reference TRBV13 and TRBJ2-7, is AAGVIQSPRHLIKEKRETATLKCYPIPRHDTVYWYQQGPGQDPQFLISFYEKMQSDKGSIPDRFSAQQFSDYHSELNMSSLELGDSALYFCASSLGPREQYFGPGTRLTVT.

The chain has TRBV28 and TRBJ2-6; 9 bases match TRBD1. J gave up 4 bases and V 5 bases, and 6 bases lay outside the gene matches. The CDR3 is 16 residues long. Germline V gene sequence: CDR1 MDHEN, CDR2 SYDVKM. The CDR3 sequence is CASSITGGAGANVLTF. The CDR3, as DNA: TGTGCCAGCAGTATAACAGGGGGCGCCGGGGCCAACGTCCTGACTTTC.

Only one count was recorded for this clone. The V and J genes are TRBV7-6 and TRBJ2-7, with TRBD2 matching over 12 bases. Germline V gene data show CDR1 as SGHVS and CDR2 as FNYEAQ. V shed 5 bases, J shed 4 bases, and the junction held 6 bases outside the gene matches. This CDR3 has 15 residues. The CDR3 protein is CASSPTSGSGYEQYF. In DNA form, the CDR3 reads TGTGCCAGCAGCCCGACTAGCGGGAGCGGGTACGAGCAGTACTTC.

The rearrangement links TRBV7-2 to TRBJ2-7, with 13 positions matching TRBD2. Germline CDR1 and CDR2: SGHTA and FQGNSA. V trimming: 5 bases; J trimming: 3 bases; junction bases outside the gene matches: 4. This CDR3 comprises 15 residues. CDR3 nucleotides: TGTGCCAGCAGCCCAGGACTAGCGGGGGACTACGAGCAGTACTTC. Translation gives CASSPGLAGDYEQYF.

The CDR3 loop is CATSSGNIQYF. CDR3 DNA sequence: TGTGCCACCAGTTCAGGGAACATTCAGTACTTC. The rearrangement links TRBV24-1 to TRBJ2-4; D is perhaps TRBD1 (5 bases). Trimming removed 6 bases at V and 7 bases at J, with 6 bases between. The CDR3 has 11 amino acids. Germline CDR1 KGHDR, CDR2 SFDVKD.

The DNA of the CDR3 is TGTGCCTCAACTTCCGGGACTGTTGCATACGAGCAGTACTTC. Its protein product is CASTSGTVAYEQYF. The rearrangement joins TRBV28 to TRBJ2-7, with D maybe TRBD2 (6 bases). Germline CDR1 MDHEN, CDR2 SYDVKM. This CDR3 contains 14 residues. Trimming shortened V by 11 bases and J by 4 bases, and 21 bases separated the two germline ends.

For the CDR3, the DNA is TGTGCCAGCAGTTTTTATAGCGGGATTCAGGATGAGCAGTTCTTC. It codes for CASSFYSGIQDEQFF. V is TRBV11-3 and J is TRBJ2-1; 8 bases align to TRBD2. Germline assignment: CDR1 SGHNT and CDR2 YENEEA. After removal of 6 bases from V and 8 bases from J, the junction contained 12 bases not matched to a gene. The CDR3 is made up of 15 amino acids.

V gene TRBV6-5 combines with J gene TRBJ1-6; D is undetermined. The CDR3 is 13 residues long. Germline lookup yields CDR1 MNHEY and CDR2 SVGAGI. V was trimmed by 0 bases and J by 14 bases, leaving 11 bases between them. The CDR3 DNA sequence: TGTGCCAGCAGTTACTCCTCGACCGGAGCCCTCCACTTT. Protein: CASSYSSTGALHF.

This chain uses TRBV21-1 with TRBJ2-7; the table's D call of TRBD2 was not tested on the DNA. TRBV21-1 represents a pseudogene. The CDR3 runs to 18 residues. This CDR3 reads CASSKACSGLAGKNEQYF. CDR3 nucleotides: TGTGCCAGCAGCAAAGCATGCTCGGGACTAGCGGGAAAGAACGAGCAGTACTTC.

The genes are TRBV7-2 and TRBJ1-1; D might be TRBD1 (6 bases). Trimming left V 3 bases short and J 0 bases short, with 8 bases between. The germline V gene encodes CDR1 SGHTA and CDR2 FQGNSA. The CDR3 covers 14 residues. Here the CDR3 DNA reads TGTGCCAGCAGCTTCGGACAGATGAACACTGAAGCTTTCTTT. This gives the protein CASSFGQMNTEAFF.

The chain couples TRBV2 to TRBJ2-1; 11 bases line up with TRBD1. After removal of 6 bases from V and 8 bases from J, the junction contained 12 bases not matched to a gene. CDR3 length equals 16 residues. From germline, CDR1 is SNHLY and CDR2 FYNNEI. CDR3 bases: TGTGCCAGCAGGGACAGGGGGCTCTGGGTCGGGGATGAGCAGTTCTTC. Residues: CASRDRGLWVGDEQFF.

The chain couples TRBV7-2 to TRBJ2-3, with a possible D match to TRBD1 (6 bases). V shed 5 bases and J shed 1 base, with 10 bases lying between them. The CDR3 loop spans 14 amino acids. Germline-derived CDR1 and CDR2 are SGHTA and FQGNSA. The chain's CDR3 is CASSTRQGTDTQYF. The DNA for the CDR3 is TGTGCCAGCAGCACAAGACAGGGCACAGATACGCAGTATTTT.

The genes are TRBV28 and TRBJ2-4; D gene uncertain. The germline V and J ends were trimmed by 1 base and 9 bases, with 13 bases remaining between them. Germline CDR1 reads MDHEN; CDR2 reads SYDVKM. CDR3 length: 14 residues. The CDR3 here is CASSLFSGPSIQYF. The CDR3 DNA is TGTGCCAGCAGTTTATTTTCGGGTCCCAGCATTCAGTACTTC. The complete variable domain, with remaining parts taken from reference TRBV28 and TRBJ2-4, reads DVKVTQSSRYLVKRTGEKVFLECVQDMDHENMFWYRQDPGLGLRLIYFSYDVKMKEKGDIPEGYSVSREKKERFSLILESASTNQTSMYLCASSLFSGPSIQYFGAGTRLSVL.

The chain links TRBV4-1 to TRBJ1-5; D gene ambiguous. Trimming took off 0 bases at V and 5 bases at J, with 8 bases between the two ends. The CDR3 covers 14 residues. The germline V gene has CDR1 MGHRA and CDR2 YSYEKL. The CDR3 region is CASSQEGRYQPQHF. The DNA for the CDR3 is TGCGCCAGCAGCCAAGAAGGGAGGTATCAGCCCCAGCATTTT.

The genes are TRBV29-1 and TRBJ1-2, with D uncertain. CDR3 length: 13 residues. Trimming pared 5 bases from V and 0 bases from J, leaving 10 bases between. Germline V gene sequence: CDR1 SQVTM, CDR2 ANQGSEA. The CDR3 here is CSVRGLANYGYTF. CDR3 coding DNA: TGCAGCGTTAGAGGACTAGCTAACTATGGCTACACCTTC.

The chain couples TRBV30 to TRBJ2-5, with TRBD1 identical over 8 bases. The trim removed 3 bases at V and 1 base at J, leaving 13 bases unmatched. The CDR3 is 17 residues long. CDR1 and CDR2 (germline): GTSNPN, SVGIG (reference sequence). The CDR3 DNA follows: TGTGCCTGGAGGACATCCGTACGGACAGGGCCCCAAGAGACCCAGTACTTC. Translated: CAWRTSVRTGPQETQYF.